This is a list of T cell receptor beta chains from one sample in a study of T cell repertoires in cytomegalovirus infection. Their antigens remain unidentified. Via MiXCR, TCRdb re-called the reads, giving one row per CDR3 protein. This sample has approximately 1,000,000 distinct CDR3 sequences; approximately 33% occur once, and the top ten carry 13%. Here the sequenced sample was cultured CD8+ T cells from PBMCs, taken from culture after CMV antigen stimulation. The receptors derive from a human donor in good health (CMV status not recorded). Some clones in this sample may be carry-over from other donors' samples. Each CDR3 is given with its conserved first and last residue. Each record gives: J gene, V gene, D gene, clone size, CDR3 protein, CDR3 DNA. A D gene is named only where the DNA matches it firmly. The listing skips clone size in some rows; elsewhere it reads once, few, many or a size class.

J: TRBJ2-2
V: TRBV19
D: .
size: few
CDR3: CASSIEGREYGTGELFF
DNA: TGTGCCAGTAGTATAGAGGGTCGGGAATACGGCACCGGGGAGCTGTTTTTT

J: TRBJ1-5
V: TRBV27
D: .
size: .
CDR3: CASSSRGLNQPQHF
DNA: TGTGCCAGCAGTTCCCGGGGCCTCAATCAGCCCCAGCATTTT

J: TRBJ1-2
V: TRBV7-9
D: TRBD1
size: .
CDR3: CASSLPLRDRNYGYTF
DNA: TGTGCCAGCAGCTTACCCCTCCGGGACAGGAACTATGGCTACACCTTC

J: TRBJ2-2
V: TRBV6-1
D: .
size: .
CDR3: CASRDYREAGELFF
DNA: TGTGCCAGCAGGGATTACAGGGAAGCCGGGGAGCTGTTTTTT

J: TRBJ1-1
V: TRBV27
D: .
size: few
CDR3: CASSLRVAMNTEAFF
DNA: TGTGCCAGCAGTTTAAGGGTCGCAATGAACACTGAAGCTTTCTTT

J: TRBJ2-2
V: TRBV6-5
D: .
size: once
CDR3: CASSYGARQTNTGELFF
DNA: TGTGCCAGCAGTTACGGGGCAAGGCAGACGAACACCGGGGAGCTGTTTTTT

J: TRBJ2-1
V: TRBV7-9
D: .
size: .
CDR3: CASSLAQGWDNEQFF
DNA: TGTGCCAGCAGCTTAGCCCAGGGGTGGGACAATGAGCAGTTCTTC

J: TRBJ2-3
V: TRBV7-2
D: .
size: .
CDR3: CASSIKRGRTDTQYF
DNA: TGTGCCAGCAGCATTAAACGGGGGCGCACAGATACGCAGTATTTT

J: TRBJ1-5
V: TRBV6-6
D: .
size: .
CDR3: CASSYSRGYSSNQPQHF
DNA: TGTGCCAGCAGTTACTCGAGGGGCTATAGTAGCAATCAGCCCCAGCATTTT

J: TRBJ1-2
V: TRBV28
D: .
size: .
CDR3: CASSSDSKLYGYTF
DNA: TGTGCCAGCAGTTCGGACAGCAAACTCTATGGCTACACCTTC

J: TRBJ1-6
V: TRBV6-1
D: .
size: .
CDR3: CASSTLSYLSENNSPLHF
DNA: TGTGCCAGCAGTACACTATCCTATCTCAGTGAGAATAATTCACCCCTCCACTTT

J: TRBJ1-1
V: TRBV19
D: .
size: few
CDR3: CASSMRSLNTEAFF
DNA: TGTGCCAGTAGTATGAGGAGTCTGAACACTGAAGCTTTCTTT

J: TRBJ1-1
V: TRBV14
D: .
size: few
CDR3: CASSQEGMWDTEAFF
DNA: TGTGCCAGCAGCCAAGAAGGAATGTGGGACACTGAAGCTTTCTTT

J: TRBJ1-2
V: TRBV6-2/TRBV6-3
D: .
size: few
CDR3: CASSYFARAGDGYTF
DNA: TGTGCCAGCAGTTACTTTGCCCGGGCAGGTGACGGCTACACCTTC

J: TRBJ2-3
V: TRBV20-1
D: .
size: many
CDR3: CSARSGPSTDTQYF
DNA: TGCAGTGCTCGTAGCGGTCCTAGCACAGATACGCAGTATTTT

J: TRBJ2-1
V: TRBV27
D: .
size: .
CDR3: CAGSFIWGSSYNEQFF
DNA: TGTGCCGGCAGTTTCATTTGGGGTAGCTCCTACAATGAGCAGTTCTTC

J: TRBJ2-3
V: TRBV7-8
D: .
size: many
CDR3: CASSLGIFTDTQYF
DNA: TGTGCCAGCAGCTTAGGGATCTTCACAGATACGCAGTATTTT

J: TRBJ1-1
V: TRBV6-2/TRBV6-3
D: .
size: few
CDR3: CASSYSLDTQNTEAFF
DNA: TGTGCCAGCAGTTACTCTTTAGACACTCAGAACACTGAAGCTTTCTTT

J: TRBJ2-1
V: TRBV11-3
D: .
size: many
CDR3: CASSFGRYNEQFF
DNA: TGTGCCAGCAGCTTCGGCCGGTACAATGAGCAGTTCTTC

J: TRBJ2-3
V: TRBV7-8
D: .
size: many
CDR3: CASSLSWSPSTDTQYF
DNA: TGTGCCAGCAGCTTATCTTGGTCGCCTAGCACAGATACGCAGTATTTT

J: TRBJ2-1
V: TRBV7-9
D: TRBD1
size: .
CDR3: CASSDRTGTFGNEQFF
DNA: TGTGCCAGCAGCGACCGGACAGGGACCTTCGGGAATGAGCAGTTCTTC

J: TRBJ2-1
V: TRBV6-4
D: .
size: .
CDR3: CASSNYSYNEQFF
DNA: TGTGCCAGCAGTAACTACTCCTACAATGAGCAGTTCTTC

J: TRBJ2-3
V: TRBV4-1
D: TRBD2
size: few
CDR3: CASSQGGLAGVYSTDTQYF
DNA: TGCGCCAGCAGCCAGGGCGGACTAGCGGGGGTGTATAGCACAGATACGCAGTATTTT

J: TRBJ1-1
V: TRBV4-1
D: TRBD1
size: once
CDR3: CASSQGWSTGRVNTEAFF
DNA: TGTGCCAGCAGCCAGGGGTGGTCGACAGGGAGGGTGAACACTGAAGCTTTCTTT

J: TRBJ2-1
V: TRBV6-5
D: .
size: .
CDR3: CASSYRRDLEQFF
DNA: TGTGCCAGCAGTTACCGTCGAGATCTTGAGCAGTTCTTC

J: TRBJ1-2
V: TRBV6-1
D: TRBD1
size: few
CDR3: CASTFGTDGYTF
DNA: TGTGCCAGCACCTTCGGGACAGATGGCTACACCTTC

J: TRBJ2-4
V: TRBV6-4
D: TRBD1
size: .
CDR3: CASSDRQGVTKNIQYF
DNA: TGTGCCAGCAGTGATCGACAGGGGGTAACCAAAAACATTCAGTACTTC

J: TRBJ2-1
V: TRBV4-1
D: .
size: .
CDR3: CASSQERWGAYNEQFF
DNA: TGCGCCAGCAGCCAAGAAAGGTGGGGGGCCTACAATGAGCAGTTCTTC

J: TRBJ2-5
V: TRBV7-8
D: .
size: few
CDR3: CASSLWGGRQETQYF
DNA: TGTGCCAGCAGCTTATGGGGGGGCCGACAAGAGACCCAGTACTTC

J: TRBJ2-2
V: TRBV6-1
D: .
size: .
CDR3: CASTELFF
DNA: TGTGCCAGCACGGAGCTGTTTTTT

J: TRBJ2-5
V: TRBV7-2
D: TRBD2
size: many
CDR3: CASSKEVAGAQETQYF
DNA: TGTGCCAGCAGCAAAGAAGTAGCGGGGGCACAAGAGACCCAGTACTTC

J: TRBJ2-5
V: TRBV6-1
D: TRBD1
size: few
CDR3: CASTRDRSETQYF
DNA: TGTGCCAGCACCAGGGACAGGTCAGAGACCCAGTACTTC

J: TRBJ1-4
V: TRBV5-6
D: .
size: few
CDR3: CASSSRQARGEKLFF
DNA: TGTGCCAGCAGCTCCCGACAGGCTAGAGGGGAAAAACTGTTTTTT

J: TRBJ2-1
V: TRBV12-3/TRBV12-4
D: .
size: few
CDR3: CASSSRTEQFF
DNA: TGTGCCAGCAGTTCACGGACAGAGCAGTTCTTC

J: TRBJ1-4
V: TRBV12-3/TRBV12-4
D: TRBD1
size: .
CDR3: CASSLAGTAEKLFF
DNA: TGTGCCAGCAGTTTAGCCGGGACAGCTGAAAAACTGTTTTTT

J: TRBJ2-3
V: TRBV29-1
D: .
size: .
CDR3: CSAAATEAQYF
DNA: TGCAGCGCTGCGGCGACCGAGGCGCAGTATTTT

J: TRBJ2-3
V: TRBV24-1
D: TRBD2
size: few
CDR3: CATSDRTSGRDTQYF
DNA: TGTGCCACCAGTGATCGGACTAGCGGGCGAGATACGCAGTATTTT

J: TRBJ1-2
V: TRBV12-3/TRBV12-4
D: .
size: many
CDR3: CASSLTFNYGYTF
DNA: TGTGCCAGCAGCCTCACATTTAACTATGGCTACACCTTC

J: TRBJ1-1
V: TRBV11-2
D: .
size: .
CDR3: CASRQTAGNTEAFF
DNA: TGTGCCAGCAGGCAGACCGCTGGGAACACTGAAGCTTTCTTT

J: TRBJ2-1
V: TRBV24-1
D: TRBD1
size: few
CDR3: CATSSGQGAYNEQFF
DNA: TGTGCCACCAGCTCGGGACAGGGGGCCTACAATGAGCAGTTCTTC

J: TRBJ2-2
V: TRBV7-4
D: .
size: .
CDR3: CAGRTGELFF
DNA: TGTGCCGGTAGGACCGGGGAGCTGTTTTTT

J: TRBJ2-6
V: TRBV6-2/TRBV6-3
D: .
size: .
CDR3: CASSYWGAGANVLTF
DNA: TGTGCCAGCAGTTACTGGGGGGCTGGGGCCAACGTCCTGACTTTC

J: TRBJ2-1
V: TRBV19
D: .
size: .
CDR3: CASSMGGGTNEQFF
DNA: TGTGCCAGTAGTATGGGGGGAGGTACCAATGAGCAGTTCTTC

J: TRBJ1-5
V: TRBV19
D: .
size: few
CDR3: CASSIDLGQPQHF
DNA: TGTGCCAGTAGTATAGATCTCGGTCAGCCCCAGCATTTT

J: TRBJ2-1
V: TRBV12-3/TRBV12-4
D: TRBD2
size: .
CDR3: CASSLTLAGGRNEQFF
DNA: TGTGCCAGCAGTTTAACCCTAGCGGGGGGCCGTAATGAGCAGTTCTTC

J: TRBJ2-7
V: TRBV27
D: .
size: .
CDR3: CASSHGWNYEQYF
DNA: TGTGCCAGCAGTCACGGGTGGAACTACGAGCAGTACTTC

J: TRBJ1-1
V: TRBV9
D: .
size: few
CDR3: CASSVGKAANTEAFF
DNA: TGTGCCAGCAGCGTAGGTAAGGCAGCGAACACTGAAGCTTTCTTT

J: TRBJ1-5
V: TRBV18
D: TRBD1
size: .
CDR3: CASSWYPGQPNQPQHF
DNA: TGTGCCAGCTCATGGTACCCGGGACAGCCTAATCAGCCCCAGCATTTT

J: TRBJ1-2
V: TRBV7-3
D: TRBD1
size: .
CDR3: CASSGIRRDRGEGYTF
DNA: TGTGCCAGCAGCGGAATTCGCCGGGACAGGGGAGAGGGCTACACCTTC

J: TRBJ1-5
V: TRBV6-1
D: .
size: .
CDR3: CASSENAYYSNQPQHF
DNA: TGTGCCAGCAGTGAGAACGCTTACTATAGCAATCAGCCCCAGCATTTT

J: TRBJ2-7
V: TRBV19
D: TRBD1
size: .
CDR3: CVSSISGGYEQYF
DNA: TGTGTCAGTAGTATCTCAGGGGGATACGAGCAGTACTTC

J: TRBJ2-1
V: TRBV29-1
D: .
size: .
CDR3: CSVEPLGYNEQFF
DNA: TGCAGCGTTGAACCGCTGGGATACAATGAGCAGTTCTTC

J: TRBJ2-7
V: TRBV13
D: TRBD1
size: once
CDR3: CASSTRDRGPVLEQYF
DNA: TGTGCCAGCAGCACCCGGGACAGGGGGCCTGTCCTCGAGCAGTACTTC

J: TRBJ2-3
V: TRBV29-1
D: .
size: few
CDR3: CSVDGTPWGDTQYF
DNA: TGCAGCGTGGACGGGACTCCGTGGGGGGATACGCAGTATTTT

J: TRBJ1-2
V: TRBV6-1
D: .
size: few
CDR3: CASRETANYGYTF
DNA: TGTGCCAGCAGAGAAACAGCTAACTATGGCTACACCTTC